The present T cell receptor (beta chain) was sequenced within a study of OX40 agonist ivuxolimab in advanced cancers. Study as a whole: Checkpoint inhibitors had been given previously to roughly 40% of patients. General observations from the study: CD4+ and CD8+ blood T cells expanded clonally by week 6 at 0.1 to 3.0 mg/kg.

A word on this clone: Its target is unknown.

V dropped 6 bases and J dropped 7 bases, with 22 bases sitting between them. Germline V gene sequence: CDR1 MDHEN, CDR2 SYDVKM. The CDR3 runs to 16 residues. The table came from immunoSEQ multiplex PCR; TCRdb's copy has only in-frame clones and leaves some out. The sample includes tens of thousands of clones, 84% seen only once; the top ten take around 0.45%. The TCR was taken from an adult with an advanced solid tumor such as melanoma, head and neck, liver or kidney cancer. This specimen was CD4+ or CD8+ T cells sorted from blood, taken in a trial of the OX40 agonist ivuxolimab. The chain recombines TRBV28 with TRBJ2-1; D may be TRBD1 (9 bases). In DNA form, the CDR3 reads TGTGCCAGCAGACCCGGGGGGGGACAGGGTCAAAATGAGCAGTTCTTC. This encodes CASRPGGGQGQNEQFF.